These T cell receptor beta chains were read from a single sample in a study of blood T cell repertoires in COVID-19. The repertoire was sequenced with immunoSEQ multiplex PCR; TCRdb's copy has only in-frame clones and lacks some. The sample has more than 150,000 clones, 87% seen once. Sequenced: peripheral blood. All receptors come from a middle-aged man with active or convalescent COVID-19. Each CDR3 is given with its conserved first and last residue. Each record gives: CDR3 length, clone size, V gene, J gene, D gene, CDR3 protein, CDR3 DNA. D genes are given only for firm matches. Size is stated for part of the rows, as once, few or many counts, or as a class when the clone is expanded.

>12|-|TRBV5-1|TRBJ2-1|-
CASSSQGNEQFF
TGCGCCAGCAGCTCCCAGGGCAATGAGCAGTTCTTC
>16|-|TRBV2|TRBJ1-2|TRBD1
CASSEFSVAGQNGYTF
TGTGCCAGCAGTGAATTTTCCGTAGCGGGACAGAATGGCTACACCTTC
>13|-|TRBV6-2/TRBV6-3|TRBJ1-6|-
CASSYLGGSPLHF
TGTGCCAGCAGTTACTTAGGGGGTTCACCCCTCCACTTT
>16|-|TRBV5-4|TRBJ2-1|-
CATWPSPGIHYNEQFF
TGTGCCACCTGGCCTTCCCCGGGAATTCACTACAATGAGCAGTTCTTC
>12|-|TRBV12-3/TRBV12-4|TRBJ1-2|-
CASSFDSYGYTF
TGTGCCAGCAGTTTCGACTCGTATGGCTACACCTTC
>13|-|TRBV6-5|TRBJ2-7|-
CAAGRGRNYEQYF
TGTGCTGCTGGGCGGGGGCGCAACTACGAGCAGTACTTC
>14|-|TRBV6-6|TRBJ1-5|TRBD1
CASSKRQGAKPQHF
TGTGCCAGCAGTAAACGACAGGGGGCCAAGCCCCAGCATTTT
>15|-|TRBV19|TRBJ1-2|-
CASSPWQGDGDGYTF
TGTGCCAGTAGTCCTTGGCAGGGTGATGGTGATGGCTACACCTTC
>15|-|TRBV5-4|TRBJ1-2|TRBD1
CASSLVGQGGGGYTF
TGTGCCAGCAGCTTGGTAGGACAGGGAGGCGGCGGCTACACCTTC
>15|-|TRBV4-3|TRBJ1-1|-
CASSQENAGWAEAFF
TGCGCCAGCAGCCAAGAGAATGCAGGGTGGGCTGAAGCTTTCTTT
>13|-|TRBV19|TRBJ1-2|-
CASRRATNYGYTF
TGTGCCAGTCGGCGGGCTACCAACTATGGCTACACCTTC
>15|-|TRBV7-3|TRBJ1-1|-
CASSLMPVLNTEAFF
TGTGCCAGCAGCTTAATGCCGGTCCTGAACACTGAAGCTTTCTTT
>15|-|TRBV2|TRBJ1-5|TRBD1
CASSESQGGRQPQHF
TGTGCCAGCAGTGAAAGCCAGGGGGGCCGGCAGCCCCAGCATTTT
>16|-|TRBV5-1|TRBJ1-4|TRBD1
CASSSGTGDTNEKLFF
TGCGCCAGCAGCAGCGGGACAGGGGACACTAATGAAAAACTGTTTTTT
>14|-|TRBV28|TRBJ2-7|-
CASSLSGGGHEQYF
TGTGCCAGCAGTTTATCCGGGGGTGGCCACGAGCAGTACTTC
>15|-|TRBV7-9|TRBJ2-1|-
CASSWGVGSYNEQFF
TGTGCCAGCAGCTGGGGGGTTGGCTCCTACAATGAGCAGTTCTTC
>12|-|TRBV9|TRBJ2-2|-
CASSLAHGELFF
TGTGCCAGCAGCCTGGCTCACGGGGAGCTGTTTTTT
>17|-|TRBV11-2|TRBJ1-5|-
CASSLAPRGGLNQPQHF
TGTGCCAGCAGCTTAGCCCCGAGGGGGGGCCTCAATCAGCCCCAGCATTTT
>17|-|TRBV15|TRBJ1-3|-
CATSRGRQGHSGNTIYF
TGTGCCACCAGCAGAGGGAGGCAGGGACATTCTGGAAACACCATATATTTT
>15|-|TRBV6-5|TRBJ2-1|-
CASTPRWGAYNEQFF
TGTGCCAGCACCCCGCGTTGGGGCGCGTACAATGAGCAGTTCTTC
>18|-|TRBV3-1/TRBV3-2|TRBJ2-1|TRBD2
CASSPIRTSGGVYNEQFF
TGTGCCAGCAGCCCGATCCGGACTAGCGGGGGGGTCTACAATGAGCAGTTCTTC
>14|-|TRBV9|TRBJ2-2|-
CASSVGPNTGELFF
TGTGCCAGCAGCGTCGGTCCGAACACCGGGGAGCTGTTTTTT
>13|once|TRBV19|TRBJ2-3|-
CASSVLARDTQYF
TGTGCCAGTAGTGTCCTCGCGAGGGATACGCAGTATTTT
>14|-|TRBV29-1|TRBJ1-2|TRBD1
CSVPGGAGIYGYTF
TGCAGCGTCCCAGGGGGCGCGGGGATCTATGGCTACACCTTC
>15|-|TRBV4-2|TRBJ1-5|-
CASSQGHVGNQPQHF
TGTGCCAGCAGCCAAGGACACGTAGGCAATCAGCCCCAGCATTTT
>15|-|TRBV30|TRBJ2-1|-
CAWRLAPRSYNEQFF
TGTGCCTGGAGGCTAGCGCCCCGCTCCTACAATGAGCAGTTCTTC
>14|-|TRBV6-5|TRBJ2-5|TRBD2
CASTPAGGQETQYF
TGTGCCAGCACCCCAGCGGGGGGGCAAGAGACCCAGTACTTC
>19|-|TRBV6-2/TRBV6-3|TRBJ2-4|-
CASSYGPWESTAAKNIQYF
TGTGCCAGCAGTTACGGACCGTGGGAGTCCACCGCGGCCAAAAACATTCAGTACTTC
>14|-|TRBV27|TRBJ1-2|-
CASSPQTGLVGYTF
TGTGCCAGCAGTCCCCAGACTGGCCTAGTGGGCTACACCTTC
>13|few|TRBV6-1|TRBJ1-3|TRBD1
CASSRDRQDTIYF
TGTGCCAGCAGTAGGGACAGGCAGGACACCATATATTTT
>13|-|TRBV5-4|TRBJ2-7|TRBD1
CASSQGQLYEQYF
TGTGCCAGCAGCCAGGGACAGCTCTACGAGCAGTACTTC
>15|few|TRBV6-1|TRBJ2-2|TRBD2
CASSELSGETGELFF
TGTGCCAGCAGTGAATTGAGCGGGGAGACCGGGGAGCTGTTTTTT
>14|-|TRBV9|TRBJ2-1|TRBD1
CASSGGTGGQAQFF
TGTGCCAGCAGCGGAGGTACAGGGGGTCAAGCGCAGTTCTTC
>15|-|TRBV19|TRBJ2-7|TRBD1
CASSPRPGQGHEQYF
TGTGCCAGTAGTCCCCGACCGGGACAGGGCCACGAGCAGTACTTC